These 23 T cell receptor beta chains share one sample of origin, sequenced in a study of radiation and T cells in renal cell carcinoma. Using immunoSEQ multiplex PCR, the repertoire was profiled, and TCRdb retains in-frame clones only, with some absent. The sample shows more than 75,000 clones, roughly 85% of them seen only once. Described time point: blood 2 weeks post-SBRT. Treatment in this sample: 15 Gy SBRT to primary tumor, nephrectomy 4 weeks later. The material was blood, obtained from a patient whose treatment included radiotherapy and nephrectomy. All receptors derive from a woman in her forties or fifties with renal cell carcinoma.

The chain joins TRBV4-3 to TRBJ2-7; the D gene is possibly TRBD1 (5 bases). V lost 5 bases and J 4 bases, leaving 12 bases between the germline ends. The CDR3 loop spans 13 amino acids. Germline lookup yields CDR1 LGHNA and CDR2 YSLEER. DNA of the CDR3: TGCGCCAGCAGCAAACAGGTTTCATACGAGCAGTACTTC. It yields the protein CASSKQVSYEQYF.

The CDR3 DNA sequence: TGCGCCAGCAGCCAAGCGGGGGGCCCAGGCGAGCAGTACTTC. It is translated as CASSQAGGPGEQYF. J is TRBJ2-7 and V is TRBV4-1, with D tentatively TRBD2 (7 bases). Germline CDR1 is MGHRA and CDR2 is YSYEKL. This CDR3 has 14 amino acids. V dropped 1 base and J dropped 6 bases, with 13 bases sitting between them.

The rearrangement joins TRBV6-7 to TRBJ2-3; D may correspond to TRBD1 or TRBD2 (5 bases each). TRBV6-7 is marked as an open reading frame, function uncertain. The CDR3 extends over 15 amino acids. Trimming removed 6 bases from V and 1 base from J, with 14 bases in between. The CDR3 reads CASSQGRGGTDTQYF. The DNA for the CDR3 is TGTGCCAGCAGCCAAGGACGAGGGGGCACAGATACGCAGTATTTT.

The chain recombines TRBV9 with TRBJ1-3, with D unresolved. The germline V and J ends were trimmed by 0 bases and 1 base, with 5 bases remaining between them. The germline V gene encodes CDR1 SGDLS and CDR2 YYNGEE. The CDR3 extends over 14 amino acids. CDR3 loop: CASSVVGSGNTIYF. The CDR3 nucleotides are TGTGCCAGCAGCGTAGTGGGGTCTGGAAACACCATATATTTT.

The chain joins TRBV7-3 to TRBJ2-6; D uncertain. Trimming took 4 bases from V and 0 from J, leaving 7 bases between them. This CDR3 contains 15 residues. The germline V gene has CDR1 SGHTA and CDR2 FQGTGA. The CDR3: CASSSQLSGANVLTF. DNA of the CDR3: TGTGCCAGCAGCTCACAGCTCTCTGGGGCCAACGTCCTGACTTTC. The variable domain in full, completed from reference TRBV7-3 and TRBJ2-6, reads GAGVSQTPSNKVTEKGKYVELRCDPISGHTALYWYRQSLGQGPEFLIYFQGTGAADDSGLPNDRFFAVRPEGSVSTLKIQRTERGDSAVYLCASSSQLSGANVLTFGAGSRLTVL.

The rearrangement joins TRBV6-5 to TRBJ2-2; D is unclear. Germline loops: CDR1 MNHEY, CDR2 SVGAGI. The CDR3 runs 14 residues. V lost 6 bases and J 2 bases, leaving 10 bases between the germline ends. The CDR3 here is CASSPETNTGELFF. The CDR3 coding sequence is TGTGCCAGCAGCCCCGAGACAAACACCGGGGAGCTGTTTTTT.

The V and J genes are TRBV5-1 and TRBJ1-1; perhaps TRBD1 as D (5 bases). Germline values: CDR1 SGHRS, CDR2 YFSETQ. This CDR3 has 12 amino acids. Trimming left V 4 bases short and J 5 bases short, with 9 bases between. The CDR3 bases are TGCGCCAGCAGCCGGGGGGAAACTGAAGCTTTCTTT. Translated, it gives CASSRGETEAFF.

This chain uses TRBV25-1 with TRBJ2-7; a possible D gene is TRBD2 (6 bases). Germline V lookup: CDR1 MGHDK, CDR2 SYGVNS. This CDR3 comprises 14 residues. V was pared by 8 bases and J by 0 bases, with 14 bases between. The CDR3 is CASGRDSGSYEQYF. CDR3 in DNA: TGTGCCAGCGGTCGGGACTCCGGCTCCTACGAGCAGTACTTC.

This sequence joins TRBV7-2 and TRBJ1-2; TRBD1 matches at 11 bases. Per germline, CDR1 SGHTA and CDR2 FQGNSA. The CDR3 has 16 residues. The V segment lost 3 bases and the J segment 6 bases; nucleotides outside the gene matches: 9. Here the CDR3 DNA reads TGTGCCAGCAGCTTCTATCCCGGGACAGGGGGTCATGGCTACACCTTC. It is translated as CASSFYPGTGGHGYTF.

The chain employs TRBV28 and TRBJ1-1, with unresolved D. Trimming took 5 bases from V and 1 from J, leaving 5 bases between them. There are 12 residues in the CDR3. Looked up from germline, CDR1 is MDHEN and CDR2 is SYDVKM. The CDR3 nucleotides are TGTGCCAGCAGTATCTGGAACACTGAAGCTTTCTTT. Residues: CASSIWNTEAFF.

This chain joins TRBV6-5 and TRBJ2-5, with D tentatively TRBD1 (6 bases). From germline, CDR1 is MNHEY and CDR2 SVGAGI. CDR3 length: 13 residues. V lost 6 bases and J 5 bases, leaving 13 bases between the germline ends. The CDR3 region has the DNA TGTGCCAGCAGCCCACAGGGTTGGGAGACCCAGTACTTC. Protein sequence: CASSPQGWETQYF.

This chain uses TRBV19 with TRBJ2-5, with D possibly TRBD1 on 7 matching bases. Per germline, CDR1 LNHDA and CDR2 SQIVND (reference sequence). V was pared by 3 bases and J by 5 bases, with 13 bases between. CDR3 length equals 14 residues. This CDR3 reads CASSIFSGGETQYF. DNA for the CDR3: TGTGCCAGTAGTATCTTCTCAGGGGGGGAGACCCAGTACTTC.

J is TRBJ2-5 and V is TRBV10-1, with D possibly being TRBD1 or TRBD2 (6 bases each). The V and J ends lost 3 bases and 4 bases respectively, with 15 bases between them. The germline gives CDR1 WNHNN, CDR2 SYGVQD (reference sequence). This CDR3 has 15 residues. The CDR3: CASSDPKGGLETQYF. The CDR3 DNA follows: TGCGCCAGCAGTGATCCCAAAGGGGGGCTAGAGACCCAGTACTTC.

This clone was observed once. This CDR3 reads CASSLLFGPQHF. In DNA, the CDR3 is TGTGCCAGTAGTCTACTTTTCGGGCCCCAGCATTTT. The rearrangement links TRBV19 to TRBJ1-5; D is unclear. The germline V and J ends were trimmed by 5 bases and 9 bases, with 11 bases remaining between them. CDR1 and CDR2 (germline): LNHDA, SQIVND (reference sequence). The CDR3 has 12 amino acids.

The V gene is TRBV6-6, the J gene TRBJ1-1; D is undetermined. V lost 8 bases and J lost 4, with 5 bases in between. Germline CDR1 and CDR2: MNHNY and SVGAGI (reference sequence). The CDR3 is 10 residues long. CDR3 in amino acids: CASLPTEAFF. CDR3 coding DNA: TGTGCCAGCCTCCCCACTGAAGCTTTCTTT.

This rearrangement joins TRBV5-1 to TRBJ2-1; the match to TRBD1 covers 9 bases. Losses at the gene ends were 4 bases for V and 7 bases for J; bases not matched to a gene: 12. The CDR3 runs to 16 residues. CDR1 is SGHRS, CDR2 YFSETQ, per germline. The CDR3 reads CASSGLQGALRNEQFF. As DNA, the CDR3 is TGCGCCAGCAGCGGATTACAGGGGGCATTAAGGAATGAGCAGTTCTTC.

The V gene is TRBV28, the J gene TRBJ2-5; 7 bases agree with TRBD1. V lost 11 bases to trimming and J lost 2 bases; unmatched junction nucleotides: 8. The germline CDR1 and CDR2 sequences are MDHEN and SYDVKM. The CDR3 contains 13 residues. The DNA of the CDR3 is TGTGCCGTCCGGGACAGCACGCAAGAGACCCAGTACTTC. The encoded protein is CAVRDSTQETQYF. The variable domain in full, completed from reference TRBV28 and TRBJ2-5, reads DVKVTQSSRYLVKRTGEKVFLECVQDMDHENMFWYRQDPGLGLRLIYFSYDVKMKEKGDIPEGYSVSREKKERFSLILESASTNQTSMYLCAVRDSTQETQYFGPGTRLLVL.

This clone has more than one count but fewer than ten. The V and J genes are TRBV5-6 and TRBJ2-7; D remains ambiguous. V was pared by 4 bases and J by 2 bases, with 10 bases between. Looked up from germline, CDR1 is SGHDT and CDR2 is YYEEEE. This CDR3 has 13 amino acids. CDR3 residues: CASSGWPTYEQYF. CDR3 coding DNA: TGTGCCAGCAGCGGCTGGCCCACCTACGAGCAGTACTTC.

The V gene is TRBV27, the J gene TRBJ2-5; D call uncertain. Trimming cost V 7 bases and J 7 bases, with 16 bases left between them. Looked up from germline, CDR1 is MNHEY and CDR2 is SMNVEV (reference sequence). There are 13 residues in the CDR3. The CDR3 spells CASTPVAGGTQYF. In nucleotides, the CDR3 is TGTGCCAGCACGCCGGTGGCAGGCGGGACCCAGTACTTC.

The J gene is TRBJ2-5, the V gene TRBV5-4, with TRBD1 identical over 10 bases. V shed 6 bases, J shed 6 bases, and the junction held 8 bases outside the gene matches. Per the germline V gene, CDR1 is SGHNT and CDR2 is YYREEE (reference sequence). The CDR3 sequence is 14 residues long. The CDR3 nucleotides read TGTGCCAGCACTAGACAGGGGGCAACGAAGACCCAGTACTTC. It yields the protein CASTRQGATKTQYF.

CDR3 residues: CASSKAPRDGREGDMNTEAFF. The CDR3 DNA reads TGTGCCAGCAGCAAAGCGCCCCGGGATGGCAGGGAGGGGGATATGAACACTGAAGCTTTCTTT. The chain has TRBV21-1 and TRBJ1-1. TRBV21-1 is termed a pseudogene. The length of the CDR3 is 21 residues.

The V call is TRBV5-8, the J call TRBJ2-2; D unclear. The germline V gene has CDR1 SGHTS and CDR2 YDEGEE. CDR3 length: 16 residues. V was clipped by 0 bases and J by 5 bases, with 14 bases between them. The DNA for the CDR3 is TGTGCCAGCAGCTTGGGGGAACAGATCTATACCGGGGAGCTGTTTTTT. This encodes CASSLGEQIYTGELFF.

The chain has TRBV5-4 and TRBJ1-2; D not certain. Germline CDR1 SGHNT, CDR2 YYREEE (reference sequence). V dropped 3 bases and J dropped 2 bases, with 11 bases sitting between them. This CDR3 region has 14 residues. The CDR3 region has the DNA TGTGCCAGCAGCTCTCCCCTCCGGAACTATGGCTACACCTTC. Protein: CASSSPLRNYGYTF. Drawing the rest from reference TRBV5-4 and TRBJ1-2, the complete variable domain is ETGVTQSPTHLIKTRGQQVTLRCSSQSGHNTVSWYQQALGQGPQFIFQYYREEENGRGNFPPRFSGLQFPNYSSELNVNALELDDSALYLCASSSPLRNYGYTFGSGTRLTVV.